This T cell receptor (beta chain) was captured by sequencing in a study of blood T cell repertoires in COVID-19. Study in general: Sample material is recorded as cDNA or gDNA derived from T cells, B-cell-depleted T cells, or PBMCs.

The CDR3 is made up of 12 amino acids. V was clipped by 0 bases and J by 7 bases, with 4 bases between them. The V gene's germline CDR1 is SGHRS and CDR2 YFSETQ. Libraries were prepared by immunoSEQ multiplex PCR; TCRdb keeps only in-frame clonotypes and omits some of them. The data show about 150,000 clones, around 80% seen once. This clone turned up a few times. The clonotype originates from a man aged 55 to 70 with acute or convalescent COVID-19. The rearrangement joins TRBV5-1 to TRBJ2-2; the D is unclear. Sequenced input: peripheral blood. The CDR3 sequence is CASSLDHGELFF. The DNA of the CDR3 is TGCGCCAGCAGCTTGGATCACGGGGAGCTGTTTTTT.